The clone carrying this T cell receptor beta chain was seen a single time. The sample comes from a study of blood T cell repertoires in COVID-19. The overall study: Acute-phase and convalescent COVID-19 samples originated in the United States, Italy and Spain. Nucleic acid was either cDNA or gDNA, and it came from T cells, B-cell-depleted T cells, or PBMCs.

In the original analysis: For nucleated cells, counts were estimated from reference gene primer amplification. The table came from immunoSEQ multiplex PCR; TCRdb's copy has only in-frame clones and leaves some out. The D gene and trimming were derived from the DNA, and the V and J assignments and clone size from that table. This sample yields over 110,000 clones, of which roughly 82% are seen a single time; about 10% belongs to the top ten. This CDR3 comprises 14 residues. Germline V gene sequence: CDR1 LGHNA, CDR2 YSLEER. Trimming left V 0 bases short and J 2 bases short, with 7 bases between. The receptor comes from a man aged 55 to 70 with active or convalescent COVID-19. Specimen: peripheral blood. This chain joins TRBV4-3 and TRBJ1-2; D call uncertain. The CDR3 region has the DNA TGCGCCAGCAGCCAAGATCGGGTAAACTATGGCTACACCTTC. It specifies CASSQDRVNYGYTF.